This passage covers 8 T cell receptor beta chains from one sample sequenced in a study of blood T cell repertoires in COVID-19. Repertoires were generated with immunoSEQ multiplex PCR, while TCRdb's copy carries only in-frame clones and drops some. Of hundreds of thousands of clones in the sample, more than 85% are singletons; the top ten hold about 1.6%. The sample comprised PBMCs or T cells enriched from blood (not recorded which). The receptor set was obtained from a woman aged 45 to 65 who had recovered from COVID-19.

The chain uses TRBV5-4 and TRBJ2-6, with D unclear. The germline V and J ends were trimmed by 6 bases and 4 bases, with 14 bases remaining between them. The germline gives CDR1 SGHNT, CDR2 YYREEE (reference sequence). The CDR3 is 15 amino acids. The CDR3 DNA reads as TGTGCCAGCAACGTGAACAATCCCGGGGCCAACGTCCTGACTTTC. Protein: CASNVNNPGANVLTF.

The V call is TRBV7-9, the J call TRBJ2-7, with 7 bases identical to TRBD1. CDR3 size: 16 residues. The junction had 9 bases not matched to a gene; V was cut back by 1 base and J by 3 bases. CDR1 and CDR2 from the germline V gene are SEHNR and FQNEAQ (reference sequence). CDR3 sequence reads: CASSLVADRSIYEQYF. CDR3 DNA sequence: TGTGCCAGCAGCTTAGTCGCGGACAGGTCTATCTACGAGCAGTACTTC.

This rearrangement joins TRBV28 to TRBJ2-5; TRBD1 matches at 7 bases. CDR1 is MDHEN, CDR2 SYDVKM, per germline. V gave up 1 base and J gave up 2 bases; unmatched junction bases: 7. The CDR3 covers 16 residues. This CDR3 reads CASSLSRDSKQETQYF. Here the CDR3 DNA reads TGTGCCAGCAGTTTATCGAGGGACAGTAAACAAGAGACCCAGTACTTC.

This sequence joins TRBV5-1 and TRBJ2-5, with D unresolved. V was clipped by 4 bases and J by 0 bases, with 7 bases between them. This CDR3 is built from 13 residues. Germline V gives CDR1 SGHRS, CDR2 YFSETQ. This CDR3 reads CASSQPNQETQYF. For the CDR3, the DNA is TGCGCCAGCAGCCAACCTAACCAAGAGACCCAGTACTTC.

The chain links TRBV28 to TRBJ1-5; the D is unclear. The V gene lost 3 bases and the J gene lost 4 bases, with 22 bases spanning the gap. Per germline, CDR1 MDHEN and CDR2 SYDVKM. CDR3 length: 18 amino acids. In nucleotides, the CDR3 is TGTGCCAGCAGTTTCTACCCTGGGAGCAGACAACCGAATCAGCCCCAGCATTTT. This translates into CASSFYPGSRQPNQPQHF.

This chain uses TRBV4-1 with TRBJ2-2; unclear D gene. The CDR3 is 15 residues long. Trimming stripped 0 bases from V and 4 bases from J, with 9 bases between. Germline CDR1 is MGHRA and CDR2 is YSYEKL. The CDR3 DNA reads TGCGCCAGCAGCCAAGAATCTGTCCTCACCGGGGAGCTGTTTTTT. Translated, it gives CASSQESVLTGELFF.

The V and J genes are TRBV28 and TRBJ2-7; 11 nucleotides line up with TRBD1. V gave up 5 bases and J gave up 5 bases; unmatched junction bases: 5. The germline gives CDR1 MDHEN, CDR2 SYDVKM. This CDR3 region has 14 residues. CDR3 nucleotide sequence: TGTGCCAGCAGTCAGGACAGGGGGCTAGACGAGCAGTACTTC. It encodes CASSQDRGLDEQYF.

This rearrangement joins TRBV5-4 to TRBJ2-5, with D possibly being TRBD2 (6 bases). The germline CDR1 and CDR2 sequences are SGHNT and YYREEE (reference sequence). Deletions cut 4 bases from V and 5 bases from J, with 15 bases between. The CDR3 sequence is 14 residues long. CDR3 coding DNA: TGTGCCAGCAGCCCCAGGCAGGGAGGTGAGACCCAGTACTTC. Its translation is CASSPRQGGETQYF.